This T cell receptor beta chain originates from a study of vaccination and CD4 T cells after COVID-19. Sequenced with the Oncomine TCR Beta short-read assay was DNA taken from cultured CD4+ T cells. TCRdb recomputed calls from the PCR reads with MiXCR, one row per CDR3 protein. The sample yields around 16,000 distinct CDR3 sequences, around 48% seen once. As for this clonotype: Its antigen remains unidentified.

The germline V gene has CDR1 SGHTA and CDR2 FQGNSA. V was shortened by 2 bases and J by 7 bases, with 15 bases between the two germline ends. The CDR3 covers 14 residues. Treatment denoted: roughly 10-day PBMC culture with coronavirus spike peptide pools or control peptides (ViraFEST assay). The origin of this receptor is a human donor who had recovered from COVID-19. The material sequenced was CD4+ T cells from blood, cultured in vitro. The chain is built from TRBV7-2 and TRBJ2-7; unclear D gene. The CDR3 region has the DNA TGTGCCAGCAGCTTATCTCTCACCCCGGAGGAGCAGTACTTC. This sequence encodes CASSLSLTPEEQYF. The whole variable domain, remainder taken from reference TRBV7-2 and TRBJ2-7, is GAGVSQSPSNKVTEKGKDVELRCDPISGHTALYWYRQSLGQGLEFLIYFQGNSAPDKSGLPSDRFSAERTGGSVSTLTIQRTQQEDSAVYLCASSLSLTPEEQYFGPGTRLTVT.